This passage covers 17 T cell receptor beta chains from one sample sequenced in a study of T cells after yellow fever vaccination. TCRdb reprocessed the 5' RACE reads via MiXCR and lists one record per CDR3 protein. The sample lists 450,000 to 550,000 distinct CDR3 sequences, about 19% seen once, with roughly an eighth in the top ten. Specimen: PBMCs, collected 15 days after the yellow fever booster vaccination. These receptors were obtained from a man in his thirties or forties who received the YFV17D yellow fever vaccine.

This clonotype was seen a handful of times. The genes are TRBV10-3 and TRBJ2-3, with no clear D. V was clipped by 7 bases and J by 3 bases, with 11 bases between them. The CDR3 is 13 residues long. Germline V lookup: CDR1 ENHRY, CDR2 SYGVKD. CDR3 in amino acids: CAIMWDLTDTQYF. The CDR3 nucleotides are TGTGCCATCATGTGGGATTTGACAGATACGCAGTATTTT.

This clonotype was seen many times. This chain joins TRBV27 and TRBJ1-2; D gene ambiguous. The length of the CDR3 is 12 residues. Germline V lookup: CDR1 MNHEY, CDR2 SMNVEV (reference sequence). V was pared by 8 bases and J by 4 bases, with 11 bases between. The CDR3 sequence: CASRTSSYGYTF. The CDR3 coding sequence is TGTGCCAGCCGAACTTCTAGCTATGGCTACACCTTC.

This clonotype was found many times. The V call is TRBV3-1, the J call TRBJ2-3, with TRBD2 matching over 7 bases. CDR1 and CDR2 from the germline V gene are LGHDT and YNNKEL (reference sequence). The CDR3 consists of 14 residues. V was clipped by 6 bases and J by 1 base; unmatched bases: 4. The CDR3 DNA is TGTGCCAGCAGAGCACGGGGGGGCACAGATACGCAGTATTTT. Translated: CASRARGGTDTQYF.

The rearrangement links TRBV10-3 to TRBJ2-1, with 9 bases identical to TRBD2. With V trimmed by 3 bases and J by 9 bases, 6 bases remained unmatched. The germline CDR1 and CDR2 sequences are ENHRY and SYGVKD. This CDR3 region has 14 residues. The DNA of the CDR3 is TGTGCCATCAGTGAAGGCGGGAGGGCCCCTGAGCAGTTCTTC. Its protein is CAISEGGRAPEQFF.

This clonotype was seen a handful of times. V is TRBV10-3 and J is TRBJ2-7; 8 bases fit TRBD2. Germline V gene sequence: CDR1 ENHRY, CDR2 SYGVKD. The CDR3 totals 13 residues. With V trimmed by 10 bases and J by 0 bases, 5 bases remained unmatched. The chain's CDR3 is CASLTSGSYEQYF. The CDR3 DNA reads as TGTGCCAGCCTAACTAGCGGCTCCTACGAGCAGTACTTC.

This clonotype was counted only a few times. The V gene is TRBV23-1, the J gene TRBJ2-3; no reliable D call. TRBV23-1 is given ORF status, its function remaining uncertain. Trimming removed 3 bases at V and 2 bases at J, with 18 bases between. The CDR3 contains 17 residues. The CDR3 nucleotides are TGCGCCAGCAGTCACTCAATGTGGAGAGAAGCCACAGATACGCAGTATTTT. This codes for CASSHSMWREATDTQYF.

The V call is TRBV7-9, the J call TRBJ2-7; 11 nucleotides agree with TRBD2. This CDR3 contains 17 residues. Germline lookup yields CDR1 SEHNR and CDR2 FQNEAQ (reference sequence). Trimming cost V 5 bases and J 6 bases; bases outside gene matches: 15. The CDR3 bases are TGTGCCAGCAGCCTTAATCTACTAGCGGGAGTAAGGGGCGAGCAGTACTTC. This translates into CASSLNLLAGVRGEQYF.

CDR3 DNA: TGCGCCAGCAGCTTGCTCTTGGACAGCCAATACGAGCAGTACTTC. Residues: CASSLLLDSQYEQYF. The rearrangement uses TRBV5-1 and TRBJ2-7; TRBD1 is a possible D gene (6 bases). The germline V and J ends were trimmed by 1 base and 4 bases, with 15 bases remaining between them. Looked up from germline, CDR1 is SGHRS and CDR2 is YFSETQ. This CDR3 comprises 15 residues.

This clonotype was recorded a few times. V gene TRBV12-3 or TRBV12-4 combines with J gene TRBJ2-1; D gene unclear. V was pared by 5 bases and J by 8 bases, with 7 bases between. CDR3 length: 11 residues. The CDR3: CASSPSYEQFF. In DNA form, the CDR3 reads TGTGCCAGCAGTCCTAGTTATGAGCAGTTCTTC.

The rearrangement uses TRBV7-2 and TRBJ2-2; the D gene is possibly TRBD1 (5 bases). The CDR3 length is 16 residues. The V end was cut by 0 bases, the J end by 5 bases, with 13 bases between. CDR1 and CDR2 (germline): SGHTA, FQGNSA. CDR3 sequence reads: CASSLAPAGSTGELFF. DNA of the CDR3: TGTGCCAGCAGCTTAGCCCCCGCAGGGTCAACCGGGGAGCTGTTTTTT.

V and J are TRBV20-1 and TRBJ2-1; 10 positions agree with TRBD2. Germline-derived CDR1 and CDR2 are DFQATT and SNEGSKA (reference sequence). CDR3 length: 14 amino acids. The J segment lost 10 bases and the V segment lost 3 bases, leaving 9 bases of the junction unmatched. CDR3 residues: CSASQREGPREQFF. The CDR3 DNA follows: TGCAGTGCTAGCCAGCGGGAGGGCCCAAGAGAGCAGTTCTTC.

The V call is TRBV20-1, the J call TRBJ2-2, with D uncertain. The CDR3 is 13 residues long. Trimming took off 6 bases at V and 3 bases at J, with 11 bases between the two ends. Germline V lookup: CDR1 DFQATT, CDR2 SNEGSKA (reference sequence). DNA for the CDR3: TGCAGTGCCCCTGCCTGGGACACCGGGGAGCTGTTTTTT. Its translation is CSAPAWDTGELFF.

V and J are TRBV6-5 and TRBJ2-1; TRBD2 aligns across 13 bases. The V gene end was trimmed by 2 bases and the J gene end by 9 bases; junction bases not matched to a gene: 10. CDR3 size: 17 residues. CDR1 MNHEY and CDR2 SVGAGI come from the germline V gene. The chain's CDR3 is CASSYAGLAGVRSEQFF. CDR3 bases: TGTGCCAGCAGTTACGCTGGACTAGCGGGAGTACGGAGTGAGCAGTTCTTC.

Ten or more counts support this clonotype. The chain uses TRBV7-9 and TRBJ1-3; tentative D call: TRBD1 (6 bases). The CDR3 consists of 14 residues. Germline V lookup: CDR1 SEHNR, CDR2 FQNEAQ (reference sequence). Trimming removed 5 bases at V and 2 bases at J, with 10 bases between. The CDR3 reads CASSTSGAGNTIYF. CDR3 DNA: TGTGCCAGCAGCACCTCAGGGGCTGGAAACACCATATATTTT.

The rearrangement links TRBV12-3 or TRBV12-4 to TRBJ1-2; D might be TRBD1 (6 bases). V lost 3 bases to trimming and J lost 7 bases, with 12 bases between them. The CDR3 length is 13 residues. CDR3 loop: CASSLVGATGYTF. DNA of the CDR3: TGTGCCAGCAGTTTGGTGGGGGCGACTGGCTACACCTTC.

The chain recombines TRBV4-3 with TRBJ2-5, with TRBD2 as a possible D gene (6 bases). The CDR3 covers 15 residues. Trimming stripped 4 bases from V and 3 bases from J, with 15 bases between. CDR1 is LGHNA and CDR2 is YSLEER in the germline V gene. The CDR3 DNA sequence: TGCGCCAGCAGCCCTAGCCCTAGCGCGGAAGAGACCCAGTACTTC. Protein sequence: CASSPSPSAEETQYF.

The chain has TRBV20-1 and TRBJ2-3; 10 bases are shared with TRBD1. Germline CDR1 reads DFQATT; CDR2 reads SNEGSKA (reference sequence). The J segment lost 6 bases and the V segment lost 6 bases, leaving 9 bases of the junction unmatched. The CDR3 spans 14 residues. This CDR3 is CSAPRDRGSDTQYF. The CDR3 nucleotides read TGCAGTGCCCCGAGGGACAGGGGTTCGGATACGCAGTATTTT.